This T cell receptor (beta chain) was captured in a study of T cells in Graves' hyperthyroidism and ophthalmopathy. At least ten counts were recorded for this clonotype. The trim removed 6 bases at V and 7 bases at J, leaving 8 bases unmatched. Germline V gene sequence: CDR1 SNHLY, CDR2 FYNNEI. CDR3 length: 15 amino acids. Amplification of TCR beta CDR3 regions was performed using RNA transcripts as template. Using the HTBI primer set, a first-round RT-PCR was run on the TCR CDR3. TCRdb re-called the multiplex PCR reads with MiXCR, one entry per CDR3 protein. The table shows around 500,000 distinct CDR3 sequences, with around 15% occurring only once.

Source material: blood. This clonotype originated in a middle-aged woman with Graves' hyperthyroidism. The chain couples TRBV2 to TRBJ2-1, with TRBD1 matching over 11 bases. CDR3 in amino acids: CASRTGQGAWNEQFF. In DNA, the CDR3 is TGTGCCAGCAGAACCGGACAGGGGGCGTGGAATGAGCAGTTCTTC.